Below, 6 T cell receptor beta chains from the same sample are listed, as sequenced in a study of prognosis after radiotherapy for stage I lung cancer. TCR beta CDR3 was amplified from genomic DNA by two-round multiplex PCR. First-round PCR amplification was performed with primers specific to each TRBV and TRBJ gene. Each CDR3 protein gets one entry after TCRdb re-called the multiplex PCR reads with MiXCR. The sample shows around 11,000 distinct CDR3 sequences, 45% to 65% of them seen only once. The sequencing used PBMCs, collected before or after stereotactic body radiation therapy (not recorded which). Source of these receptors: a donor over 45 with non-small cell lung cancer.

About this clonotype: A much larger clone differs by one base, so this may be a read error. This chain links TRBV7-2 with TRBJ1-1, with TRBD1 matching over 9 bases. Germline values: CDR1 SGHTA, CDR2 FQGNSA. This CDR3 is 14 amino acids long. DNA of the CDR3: TGTGCCGGCAGCTTAGACAGGGGGGACACTGAACCTTTCTTT. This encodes CAGSLDRGDTEPFF.

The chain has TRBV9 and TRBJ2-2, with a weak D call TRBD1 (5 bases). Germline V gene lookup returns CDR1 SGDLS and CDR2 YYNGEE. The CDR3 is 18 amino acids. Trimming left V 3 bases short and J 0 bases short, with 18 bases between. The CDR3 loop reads CASSEMDKIFANTGELFF. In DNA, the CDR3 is TGTGCCAGCAGCGAGATGGACAAGATTTTCGCGAACACCGGGGAGCTGTTTTTT. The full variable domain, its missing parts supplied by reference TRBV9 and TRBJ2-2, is DSGVTQTPKHLITATGQRVTLRCSPRSGDLSVYWYQQSLDQGLQFLIQYYNGEERAKGNILERFSAQQFPDLHSELNLSSLELGDSALYFCASSEMDKIFANTGELFFGEGSRLTVL.

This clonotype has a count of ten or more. The CDR3 nucleotides read TGTGCCTCCTTGGTGACAGTCGATGAGCAGTTCTTC. It translates to CASLVTVDEQFF. The gene calls are TRBV7-9 and TRBJ2-1; perhaps TRBD1 as D (5 bases). The CDR3 totals 12 residues. V was clipped by 11 bases and J by 8 bases, with 16 bases between them. Looked up from germline, CDR1 is SEHNR and CDR2 is FQNEAQ (reference sequence).

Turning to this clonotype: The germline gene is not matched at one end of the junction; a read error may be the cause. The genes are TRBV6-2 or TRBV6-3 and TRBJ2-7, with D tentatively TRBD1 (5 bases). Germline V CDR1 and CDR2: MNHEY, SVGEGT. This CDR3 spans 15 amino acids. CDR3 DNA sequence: TGTGCCAGCATTTACTCTCCCAGGGCCTCCTACGAGCATTACTTC. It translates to CASIYSPRASYEHYF.

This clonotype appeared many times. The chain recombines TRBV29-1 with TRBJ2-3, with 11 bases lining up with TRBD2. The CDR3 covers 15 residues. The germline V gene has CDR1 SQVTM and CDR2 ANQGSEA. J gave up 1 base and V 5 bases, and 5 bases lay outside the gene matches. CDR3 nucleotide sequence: TGCAGCGTTCCGACGACTAGCGGGGGCACAGATACGCAGTATTTT. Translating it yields CSVPTTSGGTDTQYF.

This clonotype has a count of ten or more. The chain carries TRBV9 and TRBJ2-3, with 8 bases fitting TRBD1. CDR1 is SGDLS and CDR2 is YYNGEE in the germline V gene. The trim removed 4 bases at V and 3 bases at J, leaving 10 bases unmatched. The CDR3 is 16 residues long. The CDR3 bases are TGTGCCAGCAGCCTCCCCTGGGACAGGTGGACAGATACGCAGTATTTT. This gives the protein CASSLPWDRWTDTQYF.